This T cell receptor (beta chain) is drawn from a study of cytomegalovirus exposure and HLA in healthy donors listed by TCRdb under 2017. About the investigation overall: According to a later analysis, one platform produced both the 100 to 150 validation repertoires and the 670 or so repertoires of the first cohort. Along with the roughly 670-subject first cohort, a separate validation cohort of around 120 different subjects was used. To predict cytomegalovirus infection status, the study combined high-throughput TCR immunosequencing, statistical association of individual TCRs with disease status, and machine learning. The study aimed to test whether signatures of past pathogen exposure could be identified by cataloging public T cell receptors.

The donors were included in the validation cohort of 100 to 150 subjects, a group kept apart from the roughly 730-subject first cohort. CDR1 and CDR2 were assigned from the germline V gene as SGHTA and FQGNSA. Trimming takes 2 bases from V and 7 bases from J, and the germline ends sit 20 bases apart. The cysteine opens and the phenylalanine closes a CDR3 of 16 amino acids. Here the CDR3 DNA is all that survives: 48 bases in frame from base 1. Library creation used the immunoSEQ multiplex PCR assay. In the source study's methods: A statistical classification framework was built to diagnose cytomegalovirus status from the catalog of TCR beta chain sequences. TCRdb holds this immuneACCESS table with in-frame rearrangements only. Some clones are missing; in checked studies, unresolved V genes explain under half, and the rest has no known cause. The DNA gave D and trimming, while V, J and clone size come from that table. For this sample the table gives under 200,000 clones, of which 81% were detected only once. The ten largest clones capture around 1.3% of the sample.

General findings and caveats noted by the study authors: A few of the identified cytomegalovirus-associated TCR beta chains were confirmed in vitro to be specific for cytomegalovirus antigens. A later analysis found that TCRs clustered in the first cohort also tended to co-occur in the 120 validation repertoires, with 94% of cluster scores above 0. In the study, around 150 TCR beta chains were listed as associated with cytomegalovirus. The authors suggested that the approach could potentially be extended to other disease states and immunological phenotypes. While some public TCRs were present in many individuals, most TCR sequences turned up only very rarely across donors. A later analysis lacked HLA typing for the validation cohort, so it scored co-occurrence in that cohort across all 120 or so repertoires. In both the original and validation cohorts, the classifier was reported to diagnose cytomegalovirus status with high specificity and sensitivity.

About this clone: It has no known antigen specificity. Per-base quality was not reported, and no clone a single base away is much larger than it.

The receptor was isolated from a woman between 25 and 40 years old in good health and CMV-seronegative. Sequenced input: PBMCs. The chain links TRBV7-2 with TRBJ1-1; D gene: possibly TRBD1, on 5 matching bases. The nucleotide sequence is given as TGTGCCAGCAGCTTACGCCCCAGGTGGAGGGGTATTGAAGCTTTCTTT. Its translation is CASSLRPRWRGIEAFF.